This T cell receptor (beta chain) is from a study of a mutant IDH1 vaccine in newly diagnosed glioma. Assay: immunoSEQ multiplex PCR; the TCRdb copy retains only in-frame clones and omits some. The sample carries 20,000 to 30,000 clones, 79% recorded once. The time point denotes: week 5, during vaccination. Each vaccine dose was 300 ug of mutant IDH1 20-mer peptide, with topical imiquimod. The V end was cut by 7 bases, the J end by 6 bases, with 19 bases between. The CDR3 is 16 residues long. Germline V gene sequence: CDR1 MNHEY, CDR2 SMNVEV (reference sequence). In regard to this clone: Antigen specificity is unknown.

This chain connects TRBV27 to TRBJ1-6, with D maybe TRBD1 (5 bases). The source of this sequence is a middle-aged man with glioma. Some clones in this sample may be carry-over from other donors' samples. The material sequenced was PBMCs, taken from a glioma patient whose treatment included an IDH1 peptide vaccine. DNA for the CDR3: TGTGCCAGCACTCTCCTGGGGGGAGAGGGTAATTCACCCCTCCACTTT. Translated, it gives CASTLLGGEGNSPLHF.